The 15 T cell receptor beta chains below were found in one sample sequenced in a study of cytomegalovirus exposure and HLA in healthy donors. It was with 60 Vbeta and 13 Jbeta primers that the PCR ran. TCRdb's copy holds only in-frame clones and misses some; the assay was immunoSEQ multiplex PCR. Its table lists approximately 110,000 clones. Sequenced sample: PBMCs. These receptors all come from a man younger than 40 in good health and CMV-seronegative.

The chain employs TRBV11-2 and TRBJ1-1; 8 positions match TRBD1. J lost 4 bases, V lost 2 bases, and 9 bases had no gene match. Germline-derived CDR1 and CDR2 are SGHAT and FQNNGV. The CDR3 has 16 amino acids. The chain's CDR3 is CASSLKGRGRSTEAFF. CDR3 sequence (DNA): TGTGCCAGCAGCTTAAAGGGCAGGGGGCGATCCACTGAAGCTTTCTTT.

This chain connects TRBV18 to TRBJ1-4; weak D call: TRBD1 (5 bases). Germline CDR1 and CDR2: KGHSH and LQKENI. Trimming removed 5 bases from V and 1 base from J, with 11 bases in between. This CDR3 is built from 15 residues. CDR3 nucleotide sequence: TGTGCCAGCTCAAGGATTCAGGGAACTAATGAAAAACTGTTTTTT. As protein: CASSRIQGTNEKLFF.

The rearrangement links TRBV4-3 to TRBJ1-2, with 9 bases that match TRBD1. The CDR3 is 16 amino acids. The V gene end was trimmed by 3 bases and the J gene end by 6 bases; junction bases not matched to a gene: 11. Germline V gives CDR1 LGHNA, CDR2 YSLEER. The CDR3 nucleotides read TGCGCCAGCAGCCAGAATACCGGGACAGGGATTCATGGCTACACCTTC. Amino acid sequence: CASSQNTGTGIHGYTF.

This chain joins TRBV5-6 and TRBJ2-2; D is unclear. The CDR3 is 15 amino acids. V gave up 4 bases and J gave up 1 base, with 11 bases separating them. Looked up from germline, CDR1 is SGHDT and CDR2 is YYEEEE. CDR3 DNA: TGTGCCAGCAGCAAAGTCCAGGAGAACACCGGGGAGCTGTTTTTT. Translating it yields CASSKVQENTGELFF. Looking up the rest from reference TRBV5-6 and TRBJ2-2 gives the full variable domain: DAGVTQSPTHLIKTRGQQVTLRCSPKSGHDTVSWYQQALGQGPQFIFQYYEEEERQRGNFPDRFSGHQFPNYSSELNVNALLLGDSALYLCASSKVQENTGELFFGEGSRLTVL.

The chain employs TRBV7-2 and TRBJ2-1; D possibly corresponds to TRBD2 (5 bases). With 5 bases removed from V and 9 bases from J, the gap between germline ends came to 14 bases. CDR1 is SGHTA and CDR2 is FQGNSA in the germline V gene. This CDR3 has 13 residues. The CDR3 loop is CASSLNPGSEQFF. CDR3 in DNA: TGTGCCAGCAGCCTTAACCCGGGAAGTGAGCAGTTCTTC.

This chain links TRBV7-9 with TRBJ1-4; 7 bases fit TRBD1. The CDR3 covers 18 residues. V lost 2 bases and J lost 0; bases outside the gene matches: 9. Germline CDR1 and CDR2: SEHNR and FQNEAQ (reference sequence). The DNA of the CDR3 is TGTGCCAGCAGCTTACCCGGGACAGTTACTGCAACTAATGAAAAACTGTTTTTT. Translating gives CASSLPGTVTATNEKLFF.

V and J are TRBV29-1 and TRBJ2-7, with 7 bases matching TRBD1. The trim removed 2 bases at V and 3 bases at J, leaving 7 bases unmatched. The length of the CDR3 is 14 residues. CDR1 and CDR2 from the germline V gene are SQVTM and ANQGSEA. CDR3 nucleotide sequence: TGCAGCGTTGAAATCCCGGACAGGAGCTACGAGCAGTACTTC. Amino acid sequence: CSVEIPDRSYEQYF.

The CDR3 sequence: CASSRDRELQYSGYTF. The CDR3 DNA is TGCGCCAGCAGCCGGGACAGGGAGCTTCAATATAGTGGCTACACCTTC. The chain has TRBV5-1 and TRBJ1-2; 9 bases map to TRBD1. CDR1 and CDR2 (germline): SGHRS, YFSETQ. There are 16 residues in the CDR3. The V gene end was trimmed by 4 bases and the J gene end by 7 bases; junction bases not matched to a gene: 14.

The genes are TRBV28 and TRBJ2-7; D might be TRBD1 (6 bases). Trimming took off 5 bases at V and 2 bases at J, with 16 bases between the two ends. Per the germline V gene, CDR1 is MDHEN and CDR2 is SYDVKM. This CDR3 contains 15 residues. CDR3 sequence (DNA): TGTGCCAGCAGTCAACCGGAGGACAGTCCCTACGAGCAGTACTTC. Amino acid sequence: CASSQPEDSPYEQYF.

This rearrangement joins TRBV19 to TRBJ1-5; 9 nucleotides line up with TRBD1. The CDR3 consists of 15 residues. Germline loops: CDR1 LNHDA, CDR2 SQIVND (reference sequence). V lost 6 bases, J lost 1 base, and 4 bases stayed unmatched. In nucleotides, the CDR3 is TGTGCCAGTAGGTCACAGGGGGCGAGCAATCAGCCCCAGCATTTT. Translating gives CASRSQGASNQPQHF.

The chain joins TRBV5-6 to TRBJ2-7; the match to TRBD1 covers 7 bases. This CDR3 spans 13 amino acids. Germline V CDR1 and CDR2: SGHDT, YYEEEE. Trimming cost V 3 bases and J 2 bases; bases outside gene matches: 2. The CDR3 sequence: CASSWGQTYEQYF. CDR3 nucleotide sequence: TGTGCCAGCAGCTGGGGACAGACCTACGAGCAGTACTTC. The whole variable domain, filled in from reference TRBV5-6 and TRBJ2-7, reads DAGVTQSPTHLIKTRGQQVTLRCSPKSGHDTVSWYQQALGQGPQFIFQYYEEEERQRGNFPDRFSGHQFPNYSSELNVNALLLGDSALYLCASSWGQTYEQYFGPGTRLTVT.

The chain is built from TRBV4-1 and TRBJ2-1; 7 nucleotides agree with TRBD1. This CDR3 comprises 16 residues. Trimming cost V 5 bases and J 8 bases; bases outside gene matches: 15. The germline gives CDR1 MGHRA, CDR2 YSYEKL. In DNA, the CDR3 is TGCGCCAGCAGCGCAAAACAGGGGTCAACGTTGGATGAGCAGTTCTTC. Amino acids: CASSAKQGSTLDEQFF.

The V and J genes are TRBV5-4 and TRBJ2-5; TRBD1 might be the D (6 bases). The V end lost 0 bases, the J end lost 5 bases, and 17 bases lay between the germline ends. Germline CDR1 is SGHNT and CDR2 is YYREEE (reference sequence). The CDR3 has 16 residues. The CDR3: CASSLGGQGSGETQYF. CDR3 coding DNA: TGTGCCAGCAGCTTGGGTGGCCAGGGGTCGGGGGAGACCCAGTACTTC.

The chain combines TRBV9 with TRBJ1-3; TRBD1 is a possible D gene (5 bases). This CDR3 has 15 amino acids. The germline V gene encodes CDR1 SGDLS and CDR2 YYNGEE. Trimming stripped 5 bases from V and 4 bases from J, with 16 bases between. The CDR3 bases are TGTGCCAGCAGTCGACAGTGGGGAGGGGGAAACACCATATATTTT. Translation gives CASSRQWGGGNTIYF.

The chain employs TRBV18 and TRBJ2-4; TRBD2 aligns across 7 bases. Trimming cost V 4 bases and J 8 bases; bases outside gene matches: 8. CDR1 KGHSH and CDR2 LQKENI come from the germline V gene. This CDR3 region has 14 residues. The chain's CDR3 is CASSLNREEYIQYF. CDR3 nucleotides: TGTGCCAGCTCACTGAACCGGGAGGAGTACATTCAGTACTTC.